This T cell receptor beta chain derives from a study of tumor-infiltrating lymphocytes in primary liver carcinoma. The CDR3 extends over 15 amino acids. The V gene's germline CDR1 is MGHRA and CDR2 YSYEKL. cDNA specific to TCR beta was made from 450 to 500 ng of total RNA, with a constant-region primer employed for priming. Sequencing libraries for TCR beta derived from three nested multiplex PCR rounds that used slightly modified ARM-PCR. The study ran its first two PCR rounds for around 10 cycles each, using TRBV1-TRBV30 forward primers and a C-beta reverse primer. TCRdb used MiXCR to reprocess the multiplex PCR reads, holding one entry per CDR3 protein. The profile covers 50,000 or so distinct CDR3 sequences, with about 80% appearing a single time and roughly 25% taken by the ten largest. In regard to this clonotype: A read error may produce the germline difference seen at one junction end.

The roughly 19-32 mg bulk tissue piece was not sorted before simultaneous RNA and DNA extraction. Every patient had chronic HBV infection and was treatment-naive. Specimen: liver tumor tissue from sampling region 5. As to subset: tumor region T5, tumor centre. This TCR came from a man in his forties or fifties with primary liver carcinoma and hepatitis B virus infection. This chain links TRBV4-1 with TRBJ1-3, with D maybe TRBD1 (6 bases). For the CDR3, the DNA is TGCGCCAGCAGTCCTAGAGGGGGTACTGGATACACCATATATTTC. This encodes CASSPRGGTGYTIYF.